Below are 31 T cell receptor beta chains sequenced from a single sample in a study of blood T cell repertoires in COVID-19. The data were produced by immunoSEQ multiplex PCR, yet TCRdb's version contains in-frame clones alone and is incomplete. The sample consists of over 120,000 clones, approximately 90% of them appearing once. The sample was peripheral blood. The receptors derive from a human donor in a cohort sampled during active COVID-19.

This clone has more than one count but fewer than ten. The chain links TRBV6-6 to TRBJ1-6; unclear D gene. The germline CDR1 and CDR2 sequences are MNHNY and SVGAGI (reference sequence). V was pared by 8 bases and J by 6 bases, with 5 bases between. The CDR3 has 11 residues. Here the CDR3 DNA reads TGTGCCAGCGGGCTTAATTCACCCCTCCACTTT. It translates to CASGLNSPLHF.

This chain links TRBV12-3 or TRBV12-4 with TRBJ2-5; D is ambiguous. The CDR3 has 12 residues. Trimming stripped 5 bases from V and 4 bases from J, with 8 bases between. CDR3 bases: TGTGCCAGCAGTATCTCGGGAGAGACCCAGTACTTC. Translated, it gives CASSISGETQYF.

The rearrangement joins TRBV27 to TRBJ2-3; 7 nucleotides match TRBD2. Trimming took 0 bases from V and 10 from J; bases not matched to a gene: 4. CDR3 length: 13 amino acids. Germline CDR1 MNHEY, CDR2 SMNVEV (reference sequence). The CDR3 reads CASSLSSGAAQYF. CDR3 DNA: TGTGCCAGCAGTTTATCGAGCGGGGCCGCGCAGTATTTT.

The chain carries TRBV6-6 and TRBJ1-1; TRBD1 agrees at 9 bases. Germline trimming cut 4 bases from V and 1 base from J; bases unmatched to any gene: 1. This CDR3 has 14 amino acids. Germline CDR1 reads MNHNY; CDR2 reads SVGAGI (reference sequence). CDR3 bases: TGTGCCAGCAGTTGGACAGGGGCGAACACTGAAGCTTTCTTT. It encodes CASSWTGANTEAFF.

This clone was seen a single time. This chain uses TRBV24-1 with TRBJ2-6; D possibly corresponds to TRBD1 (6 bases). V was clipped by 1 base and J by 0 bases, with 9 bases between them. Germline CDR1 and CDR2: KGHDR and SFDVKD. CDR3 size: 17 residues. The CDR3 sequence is CATSDFRGHSGANVLTF. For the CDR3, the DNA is TGTGCCACCAGTGATTTTCGGGGACACTCTGGGGCCAACGTCCTGACTTTC.

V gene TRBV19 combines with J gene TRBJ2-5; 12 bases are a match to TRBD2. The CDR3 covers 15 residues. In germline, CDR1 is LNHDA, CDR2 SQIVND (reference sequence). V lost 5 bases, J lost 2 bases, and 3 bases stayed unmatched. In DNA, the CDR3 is TGTGCCAGTAGTCCCGGGACTAGCGGGCAAGAGACCCAGTACTTC. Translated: CASSPGTSGQETQYF.

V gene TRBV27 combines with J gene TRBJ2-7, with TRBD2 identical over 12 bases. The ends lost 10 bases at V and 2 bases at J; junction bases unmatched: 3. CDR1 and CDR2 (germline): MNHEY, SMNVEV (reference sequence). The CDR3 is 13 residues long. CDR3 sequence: CATGLAGPYEQYF. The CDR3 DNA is TGTGCCACGGGACTAGCGGGTCCCTACGAGCAGTACTTC.

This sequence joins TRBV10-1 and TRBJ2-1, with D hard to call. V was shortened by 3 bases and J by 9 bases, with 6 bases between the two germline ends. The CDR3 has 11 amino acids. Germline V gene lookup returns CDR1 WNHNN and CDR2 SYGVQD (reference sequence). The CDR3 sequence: CASSDQFEQFF. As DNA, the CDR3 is TGCGCCAGCAGTGATCAGTTTGAGCAGTTCTTC.

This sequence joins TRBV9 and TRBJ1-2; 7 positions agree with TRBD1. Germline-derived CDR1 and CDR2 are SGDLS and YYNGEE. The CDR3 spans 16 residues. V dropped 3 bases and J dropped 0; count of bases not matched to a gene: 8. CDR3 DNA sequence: TGTGCCAGCAGCGGACACCGGGACAGCTCTAACTATGGCTACACCTTC. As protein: CASSGHRDSSNYGYTF.

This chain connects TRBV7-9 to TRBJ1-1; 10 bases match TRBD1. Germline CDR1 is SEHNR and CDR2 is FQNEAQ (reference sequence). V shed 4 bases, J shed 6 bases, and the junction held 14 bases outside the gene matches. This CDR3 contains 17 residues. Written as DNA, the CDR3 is TGTGCCAGCAGCTCTAACGACAGGGGGCCGGGGCCGGCTGAAGCTTTCTTT. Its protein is CASSSNDRGPGPAEAFF.

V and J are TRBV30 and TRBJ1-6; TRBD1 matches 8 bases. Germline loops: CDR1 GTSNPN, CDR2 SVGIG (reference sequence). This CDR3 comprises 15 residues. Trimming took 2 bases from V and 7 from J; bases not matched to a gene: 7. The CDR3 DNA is TGTGCCTGGAGTACCCAGGGGGCGGAAAATTCACCCCTCCACTTT. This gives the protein CAWSTQGAENSPLHF.

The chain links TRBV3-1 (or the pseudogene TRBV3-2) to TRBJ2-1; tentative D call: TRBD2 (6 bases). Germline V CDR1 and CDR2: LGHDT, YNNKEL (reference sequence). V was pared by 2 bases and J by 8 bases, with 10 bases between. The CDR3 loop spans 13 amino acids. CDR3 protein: CASSQPGVDEQFF. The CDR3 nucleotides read TGTGCCAGCAGCCAACCGGGAGTCGATGAGCAGTTCTTC.

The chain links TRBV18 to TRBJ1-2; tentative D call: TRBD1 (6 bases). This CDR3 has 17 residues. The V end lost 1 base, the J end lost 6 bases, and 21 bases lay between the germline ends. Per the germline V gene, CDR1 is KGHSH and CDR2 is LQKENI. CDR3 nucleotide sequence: TGTGCCAGCTCACCACGAGTAATCCAGGGGTCGAGGGATGGCTACACCTTC. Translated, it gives CASSPRVIQGSRDGYTF.

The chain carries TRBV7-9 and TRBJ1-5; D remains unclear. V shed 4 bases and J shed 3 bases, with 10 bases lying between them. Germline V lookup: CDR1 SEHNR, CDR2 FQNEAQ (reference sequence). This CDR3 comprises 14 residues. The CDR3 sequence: CASSSDGFNQPQHF. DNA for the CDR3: TGTGCCAGCAGCTCCGACGGGTTCAATCAGCCCCAGCATTTT. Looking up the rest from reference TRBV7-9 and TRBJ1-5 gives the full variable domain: DTGVSQNPRHKITKRGQNVTFRCDPISEHNRLYWYRQTLGQGPEFLTYFQNEAQLEKSRLLSDRFSAERPKGSFSTLEIQRTEQGDSAMYLCASSSDGFNQPQHFGDGTRLSIL.

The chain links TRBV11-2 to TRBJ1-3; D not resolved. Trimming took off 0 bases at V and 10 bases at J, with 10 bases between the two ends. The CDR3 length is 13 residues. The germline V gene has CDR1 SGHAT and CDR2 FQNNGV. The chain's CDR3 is CASSLDSAGTIYF. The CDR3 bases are TGTGCCAGCAGCTTAGATTCAGCGGGGACCATATATTTT.

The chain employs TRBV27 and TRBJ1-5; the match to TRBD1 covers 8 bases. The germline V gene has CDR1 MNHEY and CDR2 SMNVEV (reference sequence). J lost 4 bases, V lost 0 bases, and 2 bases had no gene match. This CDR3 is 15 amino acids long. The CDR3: CASSLSRQGNQPQHF. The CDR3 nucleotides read TGTGCCAGCAGTTTATCTAGACAGGGGAATCAGCCCCAGCATTTT.

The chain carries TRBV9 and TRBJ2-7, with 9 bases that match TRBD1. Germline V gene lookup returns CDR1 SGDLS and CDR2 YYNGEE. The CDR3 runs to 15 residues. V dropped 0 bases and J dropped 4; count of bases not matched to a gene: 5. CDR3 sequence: CASSVGGTGSYEQYF. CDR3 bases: TGTGCCAGCAGCGTAGGCGGGACAGGGTCGTACGAGCAGTACTTC.

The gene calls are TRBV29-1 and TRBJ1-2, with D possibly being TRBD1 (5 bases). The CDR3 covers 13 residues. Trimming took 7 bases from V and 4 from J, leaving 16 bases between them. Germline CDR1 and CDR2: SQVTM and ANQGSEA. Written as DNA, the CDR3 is TGCAGCGGGGGGGAGGGTAGCCTCTATGGCTACACCTTC. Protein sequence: CSGGEGSLYGYTF.

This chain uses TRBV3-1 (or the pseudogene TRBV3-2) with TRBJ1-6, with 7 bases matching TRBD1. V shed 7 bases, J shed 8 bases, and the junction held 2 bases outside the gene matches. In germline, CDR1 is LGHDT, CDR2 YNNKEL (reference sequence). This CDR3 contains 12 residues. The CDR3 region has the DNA TGTGCCAGCACCAGGGGGGATTCACCCCTCCACTTT. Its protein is CASTRGDSPLHF.

The CDR3 spells CASSEPWAGGFFENQFF. In DNA, the CDR3 is TGTGCCAGCAGTGAACCCTGGGCGGGGGGTTTTTTCGAGAACCAGTTCTTC. V gene TRBV6-1 combines with J gene TRBJ2-1, with TRBD2 matching over 8 bases. CDR1 and CDR2 (germline): MNHNS, SASEGT. CDR3 length: 17 amino acids. V shed 2 bases, J shed 13 bases, and the junction held 19 bases outside the gene matches.

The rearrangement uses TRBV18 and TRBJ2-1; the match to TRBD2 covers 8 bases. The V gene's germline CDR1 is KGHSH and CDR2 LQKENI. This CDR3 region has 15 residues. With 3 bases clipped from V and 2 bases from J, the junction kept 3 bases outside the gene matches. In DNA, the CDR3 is TGTGCCAGCTCACCGCGGGGGGAAGCCTACAATGAGCAGTTCTTC. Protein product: CASSPRGEAYNEQFF. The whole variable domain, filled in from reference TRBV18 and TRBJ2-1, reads NAGVMQNPRHLVRRRGQEARLRCSPMKGHSHVYWYRQLPEEGLKFMVYLQKENIIDESGMPKERFSAEFPKEGPSILRIQQVVRGDSAAYFCASSPRGEAYNEQFFGPGTRLTVL.

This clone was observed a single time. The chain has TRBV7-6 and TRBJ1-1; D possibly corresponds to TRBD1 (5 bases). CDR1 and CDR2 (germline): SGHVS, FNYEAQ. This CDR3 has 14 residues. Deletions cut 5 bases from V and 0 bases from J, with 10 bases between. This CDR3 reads CASSRRDLNTEAFF. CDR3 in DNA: TGTGCCAGCAGCAGGCGGGACTTGAACACTGAAGCTTTCTTT.

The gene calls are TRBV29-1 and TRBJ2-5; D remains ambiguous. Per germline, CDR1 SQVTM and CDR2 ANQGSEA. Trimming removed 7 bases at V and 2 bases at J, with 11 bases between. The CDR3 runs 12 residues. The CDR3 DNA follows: TGCAGCGCTGACGACAATCAAGAGACCCAGTACTTC. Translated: CSADDNQETQYF.

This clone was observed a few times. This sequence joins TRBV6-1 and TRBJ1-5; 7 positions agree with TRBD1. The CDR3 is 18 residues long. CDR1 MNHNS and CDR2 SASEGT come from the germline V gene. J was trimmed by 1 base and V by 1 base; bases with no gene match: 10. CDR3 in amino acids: CASSEVGTAYMSNQPQHF. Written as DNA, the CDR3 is TGTGCCAGCAGTGAAGTTGGGACAGCCTATATGAGCAATCAGCCCCAGCATTTT.

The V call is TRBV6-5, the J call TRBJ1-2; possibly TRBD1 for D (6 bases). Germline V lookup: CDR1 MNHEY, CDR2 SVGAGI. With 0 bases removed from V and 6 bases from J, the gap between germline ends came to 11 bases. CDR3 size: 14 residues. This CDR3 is CASSYSRGTDGYTF. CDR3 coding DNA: TGTGCCAGCAGTTACTCGAGGGGGACGGATGGCTACACCTTC.

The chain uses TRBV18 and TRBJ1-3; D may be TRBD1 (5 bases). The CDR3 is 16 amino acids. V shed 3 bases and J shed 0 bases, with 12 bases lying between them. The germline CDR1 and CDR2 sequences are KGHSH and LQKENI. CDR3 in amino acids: CASSPRAGRSGNTIYF. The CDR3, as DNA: TGTGCCAGCTCACCCAGGGCAGGGCGCTCTGGAAACACCATATATTTT.

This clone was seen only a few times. The CDR3 is CASSSTGTTDTQYF. DNA for the CDR3: TGTGCCAGCAGTTCGACAGGTACCACAGATACGCAGTATTTT. The V and J genes are TRBV6-6 and TRBJ2-3; D is perhaps TRBD1 (6 bases). This CDR3 region has 14 residues. The V gene's germline CDR1 is MNHNY and CDR2 SVGAGI (reference sequence). Trimming stripped 4 bases from V and 2 bases from J, with 10 bases between.

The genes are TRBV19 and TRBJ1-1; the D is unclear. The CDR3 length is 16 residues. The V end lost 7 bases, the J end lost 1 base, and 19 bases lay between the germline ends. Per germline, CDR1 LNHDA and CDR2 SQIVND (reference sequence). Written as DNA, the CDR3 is TGTGCCAGTATGCCATACACAAGTGGCGGGAACACTGAAGCTTTCTTT. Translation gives CASMPYTSGGNTEAFF.

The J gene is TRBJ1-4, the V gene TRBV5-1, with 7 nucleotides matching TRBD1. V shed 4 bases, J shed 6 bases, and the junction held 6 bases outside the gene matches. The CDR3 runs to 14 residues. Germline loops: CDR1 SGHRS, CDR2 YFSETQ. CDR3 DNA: TGCGCCAGCAGCCTAGGGGGCGCTGATGAAAAACTGTTTTTT. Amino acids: CASSLGGADEKLFF.

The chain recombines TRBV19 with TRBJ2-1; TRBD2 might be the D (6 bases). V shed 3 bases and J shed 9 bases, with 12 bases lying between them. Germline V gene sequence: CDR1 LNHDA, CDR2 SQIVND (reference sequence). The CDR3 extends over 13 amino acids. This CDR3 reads CASSIPTSIEQFF. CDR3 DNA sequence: TGTGCCAGTAGTATCCCAACTAGCATTGAGCAGTTCTTC.

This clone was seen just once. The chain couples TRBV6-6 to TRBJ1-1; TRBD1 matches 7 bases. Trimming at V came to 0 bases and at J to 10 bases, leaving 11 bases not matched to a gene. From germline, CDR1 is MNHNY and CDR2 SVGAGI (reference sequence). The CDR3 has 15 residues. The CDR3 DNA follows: TGTGCCAGCAGTTACTCGCCGGGACAGTCGGAGGGAGCTTTCTTT. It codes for CASSYSPGQSEGAFF.